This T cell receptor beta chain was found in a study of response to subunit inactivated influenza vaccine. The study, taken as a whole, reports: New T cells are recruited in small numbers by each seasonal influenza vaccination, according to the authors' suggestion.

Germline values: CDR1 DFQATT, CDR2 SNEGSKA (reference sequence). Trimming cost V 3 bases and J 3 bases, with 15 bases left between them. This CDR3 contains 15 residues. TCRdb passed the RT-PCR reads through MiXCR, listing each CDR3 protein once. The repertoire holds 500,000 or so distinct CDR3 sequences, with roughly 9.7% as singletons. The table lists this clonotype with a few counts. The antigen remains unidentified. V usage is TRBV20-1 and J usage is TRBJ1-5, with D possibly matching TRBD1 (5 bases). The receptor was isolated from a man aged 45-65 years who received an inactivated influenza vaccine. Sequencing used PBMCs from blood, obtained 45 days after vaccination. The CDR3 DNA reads TGCAGTGCTAGGTCGGGGACCCTTTCCAATCAGCCCCAGCATTTT. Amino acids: CSARSGTLSNQPQHF.